The 8 T cell receptor beta chains listed next were all sequenced from one sample in a study of blood T cell repertoires in COVID-19. The data were produced by immunoSEQ multiplex PCR, yet TCRdb's version contains in-frame clones alone and is incomplete. The sample yields roughly 42,000 clones, roughly 80% seen once. The sample consisted of peripheral blood. These receptors were taken from a woman of 80 years or more with acute or convalescent COVID-19.

The V and J genes are TRBV18 and TRBJ1-5, with 10 bases matching TRBD1. V shed 1 base and J 4 bases; nucleotides not matched to a gene: 1. The germline V gene encodes CDR1 KGHSH and CDR2 LQKENI. The CDR3 is 15 residues long. CDR3 bases: TGTGCCAGCTCACCACTGGGACAGGGGAATCAGCCCCAGCATTTT. It encodes CASSPLGQGNQPQHF.

This chain uses TRBV5-1 with TRBJ1-5, with a possible D match to TRBD1 (5 bases). Germline lookup yields CDR1 SGHRS and CDR2 YFSETQ. Trimming took off 2 bases at V and 0 bases at J, with 9 bases between the two ends. The CDR3 is 15 amino acids. CDR3 protein: CASSFSGNSNQPQHF. DNA for the CDR3: TGCGCCAGCAGCTTCTCAGGGAATAGCAATCAGCCCCAGCATTTT.

The rearrangement uses TRBV5-1 and TRBJ2-1; tentatively, D is TRBD2 (6 bases). Germline V gene sequence: CDR1 SGHRS, CDR2 YFSETQ. The CDR3 consists of 15 residues. Trimming left V 4 bases short and J 5 bases short, with 16 bases between. CDR3 amino acids: CASSHSGVPDNEQFF. The CDR3 DNA reads TGCGCCAGCAGCCATAGCGGAGTCCCGGACAATGAGCAGTTCTTC.

V is TRBV11-2 and J is TRBJ2-1; 7 positions match TRBD2. The germline gives CDR1 SGHAT, CDR2 FQNNGV. J lost 6 bases, V lost 5 bases, and 13 bases had no gene match. CDR3 size: 16 residues. CDR3: CASSGRTAGVFNEQFF. For the CDR3, the DNA is TGTGCCAGCAGCGGAAGGACGGCGGGAGTGTTCAATGAGCAGTTCTTC.

The sample holds a few counts of this clone. This chain links TRBV5-8 with TRBJ1-1, with D tentatively TRBD1 (5 bases). The germline gives CDR1 SGHTS, CDR2 YDEGEE. With 6 bases removed from V and 0 bases from J, the gap between germline ends came to 15 bases. CDR3 length: 15 amino acids. This CDR3 is CASTPYGGLNTEAFF. The CDR3 coding sequence is TGTGCCAGCACCCCGTACGGGGGGTTGAACACTGAAGCTTTCTTT.

The V gene is TRBV28, the J gene TRBJ2-4, with 10 positions matching TRBD2. The V gene's germline CDR1 is MDHEN and CDR2 SYDVKM. This CDR3 is 16 amino acids long. V lost 3 bases, J lost 5 bases, and 7 bases stayed unmatched. CDR3: CASSLGLAGVENIQYF. The CDR3 bases are TGTGCCAGCAGTTTGGGGCTAGCGGGAGTCGAAAACATTCAGTACTTC.

This chain joins TRBV5-1 and TRBJ2-7; TRBD2 agrees at 7 bases. Germline assignment: CDR1 SGHRS and CDR2 YFSETQ. This CDR3 has 18 amino acids. With 0 bases clipped from V and 6 bases from J, the junction kept 18 bases outside the gene matches. The chain's CDR3 is CASSLGGPRDYVPGEQYF. The CDR3 bases are TGCGCCAGCAGCTTGGGAGGACCTCGGGACTACGTCCCCGGCGAGCAGTACTTC.

This sequence joins TRBV19 and TRBJ1-2; TRBD1 is a possible D gene (6 bases). The length of the CDR3 is 15 residues. Trimming cost V 5 bases and J 4 bases, with 17 bases left between them. Germline V gene lookup returns CDR1 LNHDA and CDR2 SQIVND (reference sequence). The CDR3 DNA reads TGTGCCAGTAGTCCTTCGACAGGCAATACCTATGGCTACACCTTC. Its protein is CASSPSTGNTYGYTF.